This TCR beta chain was obtained from a study of regulatory T cells in long-lasting Graves disease. Points from the study as a whole: Favoring TRBV28, TRBJ1-2 and TRBJ2-5 was a feature seen in persistent disease. Public clonotype sharing was higher in persistent than newly diagnosed patients.

Researchers made TCR beta libraries by using iRepertoire HTBI primers and running Arm-PCR on CDR3 regions. MiXCR, run by TCRdb on the multiplex PCR reads, gives a single entry per CDR3 protein. The sample lists a few hundred thousand distinct CDR3 sequences, approximately 15% seen once, with 25% to 30% in the top ten. This sample's time point: newly diagnosed GD, antithyroid drugs for less than 3 months. The TCR library used RNA extracted from PBMCs. This CDR3 region has 15 residues. CDR1 LNHNV and CDR2 YYDKDF come from the germline V gene (reference sequence). Between the trimmed V and J ends, which lost 5 bases and 4 bases, there was a span of 15 bases. A word on this clonotype: As yet, its antigen is unknown.

The same data also went into a second study, on T cells in Graves' hyperthyroidism and ophthalmopathy. That investigation notes: The HTBI primer set served for first-round RT-PCR of the TCR CDR3.

The receptor's source is a man in his forties with Graves disease. Sample: peripheral blood mononuclear cells (PBMCs), taken at new diagnosis, from a patient treated with antithyroid drugs. This chain connects TRBV15 to TRBJ1-5; TRBD1 is a possible D gene (6 bases). The CDR3 spells CATSVGGGWNQPQHF. CDR3 DNA sequence: TGTGCCACCAGCGTAGGGGGGGGGTGGAATCAGCCCCAGCATTTT.